This T cell receptor beta chain was recorded in a study of metastatic and nonmetastatic thyroid tumors. As handled by the study authors: Clinicopathological groups differed in CDR3, with these differences serving to build a distant-metastasis classifier for papillary thyroid cancer. With MiXCR, TCRdb reprocessed the PCR reads. The V and J calls here are based on TCRdb, not the publication. The sample contains over 10,000 clones, roughly 21% of which appear only once. Study-wide results and caveats: Across blood and tumor, TCR beta diversity in malignant thyroid tumors was reportedly significantly higher than in benign nodules.

Every patient underwent thyroid surgery untreated. As concerns this clone: Its specificity is unknown.

The CDR3 has 16 amino acids. CDR1 LGHNA and CDR2 YSLEER come from the germline V gene. The V and J ends lost 0 bases and 5 bases, in that order; junction bases with no gene match: 7. The sequenced sample was adjacent normal tissue. The receptor was derived from a female donor with papillary thyroid cancer or a benign thyroid nodule (not recorded which). Some clones in this sample may be carry-over from other donors' samples. The chain recombines TRBV4-3 with TRBJ2-5, with 9 nucleotides matching TRBD2. The CDR3 protein is CASSQDALAGWETQYF. CDR3 nucleotide sequence: TGCGCCAGCAGCCAAGATGCACTAGCGGGTTGGGAGACCCAGTACTTC.